This T cell receptor (beta chain) was observed in a study of T cells after yellow fever vaccination. CDR1 and CDR2 from the germline V gene are SNHLY and FYNNEI. The CDR3 is made up of 12 amino acids. V gave up 3 bases and J gave up 8 bases, with 8 bases separating them. Each CDR3 protein gets one entry after TCRdb re-called the 5' RACE reads with MiXCR. The sample lists about 320,000 distinct CDR3 sequences, 3.5% to 4.5% occurring once. This specimen consisted of PBMCs, obtained 15 days after the yellow fever booster vaccination. This TCR was sampled from a man in his late teens or twenties who received the YFV17D yellow fever vaccine. The chain has TRBV2 and TRBJ1-5; possibly TRBD1 for D (5 bases). The CDR3 here is CASSDPGKPQHF. The DNA of the CDR3 is TGTGCCAGCAGTGACCCAGGGAAGCCCCAGCATTTT.